The 5 T cell receptor beta chains in this list originate from one sample, sequenced in a study of blood T cell repertoires in COVID-19. The assay was immunoSEQ multiplex PCR, and TCRdb's table has in-frame clones only and misses some. This sample has over 75,000 clones; roughly three quarters occur once, and the top ten carry 10% to 12%. Input material: peripheral blood. The receptors were sampled from a man between 70 and 80 years old with acute or convalescent COVID-19.

The gene calls are TRBV11-2 and TRBJ2-1; the match to TRBD1 covers 10 bases. Losses at the gene ends were 3 bases for V and 8 bases for J; bases not matched to a gene: 1. This CDR3 is 13 amino acids long. Germline assignment: CDR1 SGHAT and CDR2 FQNNGV. The CDR3 protein is CASSLGQGYEQFF. The CDR3 DNA is TGTGCCAGCAGCTTGGGACAGGGGTATGAGCAGTTCTTC.

V usage is TRBV2 and J usage is TRBJ2-1, with 9 positions matching TRBD2. The CDR3 contains 16 residues. Losses at the gene ends were 3 bases for V and 7 bases for J; bases not matched to a gene: 10. Germline CDR1 is SNHLY and CDR2 is FYNNEI. The CDR3 sequence: CASSDGGLAGRNEQFF. DNA of the CDR3: TGTGCCAGCAGTGATGGGGGCCTAGCGGGGAGGAATGAGCAGTTCTTC.

This clone appeared a single time. The CDR3 loop reads CATCPRDSLNEKLFF. CDR3 DNA: TGTGCCACCTGCCCCCGGGACAGCCTTAATGAAAAACTGTTTTTT. The chain recombines TRBV15 with TRBJ1-4; TRBD1 matches 7 bases. The CDR3 consists of 15 residues. The V gene's germline CDR1 is LNHNV and CDR2 YYDKDF (reference sequence). The V and J ends lost 8 bases and 4 bases, in that order; junction bases with no gene match: 10. Variable domain in full (rest from reference TRBV15 and TRBJ1-4): DAMVIQNPRYQVTQFGKPVTLSCSQTLNHNVMYWYQQKSSQAPKLLFHYYDKDFNNEADTPDNFQSRRPNTSFCFLDIRSPGLGDTAMYLCATCPRDSLNEKLFFGSGTQLSVL.

V and J are TRBV19 and TRBJ1-1; D is possibly TRBD1 (5 bases). The V end was cut by 4 bases, the J end by 2 bases, with 14 bases between. Germline V CDR1 and CDR2: LNHDA, SQIVND (reference sequence). The CDR3 covers 15 residues. DNA for the CDR3: TGTGCCAGTAGTAACGTCGGCAGGGCAAACACTGAAGCTTTCTTT. Translating gives CASSNVGRANTEAFF.

V gene TRBV5-1 combines with J gene TRBJ1-6, with 9 nucleotides matching TRBD1. Germline CDR1 is SGHRS and CDR2 is YFSETQ. This CDR3 is 14 amino acids long. V trimming: 4 bases; J trimming: 7 bases; junction bases outside the gene matches: 3. CDR3 bases: TGCGCCAGCAGCGAGGGACAGGGAAATTCACCCCTCCACTTT. Protein product: CASSEGQGNSPLHF.